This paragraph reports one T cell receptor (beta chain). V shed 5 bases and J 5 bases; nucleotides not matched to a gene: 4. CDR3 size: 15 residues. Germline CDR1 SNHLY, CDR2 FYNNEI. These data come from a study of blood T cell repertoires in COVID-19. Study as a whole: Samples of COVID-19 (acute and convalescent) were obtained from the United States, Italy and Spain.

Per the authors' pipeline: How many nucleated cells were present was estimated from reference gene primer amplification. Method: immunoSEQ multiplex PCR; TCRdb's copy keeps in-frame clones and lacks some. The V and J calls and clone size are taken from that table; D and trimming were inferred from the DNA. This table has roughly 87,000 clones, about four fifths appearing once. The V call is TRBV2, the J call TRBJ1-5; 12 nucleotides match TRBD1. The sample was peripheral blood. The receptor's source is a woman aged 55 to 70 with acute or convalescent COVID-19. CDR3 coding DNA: TGTGCCAGCAGTTGGGACAGGGGGCCTGATCAGCCCCAGCATTTT. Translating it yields CASSWDRGPDQPQHF.